This T cell receptor beta chain is drawn from a study of CD8 T cells in ankylosing spondylitis. This CDR3 is 16 amino acids long. Germline V CDR1 and CDR2: LGHDT, YNNKEL (reference sequence). The V gene lost 3 bases and the J gene lost 0 bases, with 11 bases spanning the gap. TCRdb passed the 5' RACE reads through MiXCR, listing each CDR3 protein once. Of about 150,000 distinct CDR3 sequences listed, under 35% are singletons. Study-level points and caveats: Disease-linked clones were CD8+ and relatively rare in peripheral blood. Matched synovial fluid from ankylosing spondylitis patients was reported to be enriched for disease-linked clones.

Note on this clonotype: Its cognate antigen is unknown.

Sample: synovial fluid, either unsorted or a sorted T cell fraction (not recorded which). The TCR originated in a male donor with ankylosing spondylitis. The genes are TRBV3-1 and TRBJ2-2; D remains ambiguous. CDR3 nucleotides: TGTGCCAGCAGCCAGTATTCAGGAGCGAACACCGGGGAGCTGTTTTTT. As protein: CASSQYSGANTGELFF.